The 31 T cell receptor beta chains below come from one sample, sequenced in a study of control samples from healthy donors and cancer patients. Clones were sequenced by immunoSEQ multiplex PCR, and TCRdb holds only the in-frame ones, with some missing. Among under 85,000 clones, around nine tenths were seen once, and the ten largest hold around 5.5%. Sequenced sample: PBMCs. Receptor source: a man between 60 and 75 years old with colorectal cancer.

CDR3 in amino acids: CASSRGRGQGGTNEKLFF. CDR3 DNA sequence: TGTGCCAGCAGCCGTGGGAGGGGACAGGGGGGAACTAATGAAAAACTGTTTTTT. The chain couples TRBV7-2 to TRBJ1-4, with 11 positions matching TRBD1. V gave up 5 bases and J gave up 1 base; unmatched junction bases: 9. This CDR3 has 18 residues. Germline CDR1 is SGHTA and CDR2 is FQGNSA.

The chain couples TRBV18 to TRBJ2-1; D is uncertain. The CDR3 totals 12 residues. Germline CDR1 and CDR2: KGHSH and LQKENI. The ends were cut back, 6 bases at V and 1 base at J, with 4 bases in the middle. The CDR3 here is CASSPSYNEQFF. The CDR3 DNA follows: TGTGCCAGCTCTCCTTCCTACAATGAGCAGTTCTTC.

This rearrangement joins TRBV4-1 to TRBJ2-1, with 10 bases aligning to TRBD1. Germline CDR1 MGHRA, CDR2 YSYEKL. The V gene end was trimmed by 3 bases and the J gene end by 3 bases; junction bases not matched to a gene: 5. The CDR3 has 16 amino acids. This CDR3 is CASSQTDRGFYNEQFF. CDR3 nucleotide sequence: TGCGCCAGCAGCCAGACGGACAGGGGGTTCTACAATGAGCAGTTCTTC.

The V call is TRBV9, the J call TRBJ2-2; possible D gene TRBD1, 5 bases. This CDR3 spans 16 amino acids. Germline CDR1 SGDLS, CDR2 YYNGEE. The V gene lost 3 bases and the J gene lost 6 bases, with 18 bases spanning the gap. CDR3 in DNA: TGTGCCAGCAGCGATGTCGGGCAGGGTATGTCCGGGGAGCTGTTTTTT. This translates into CASSDVGQGMSGELFF.

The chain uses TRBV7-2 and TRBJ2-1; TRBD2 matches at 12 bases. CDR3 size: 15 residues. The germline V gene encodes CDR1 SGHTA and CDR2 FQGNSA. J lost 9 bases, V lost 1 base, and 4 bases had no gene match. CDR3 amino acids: CASSLGTSGGLEQFF. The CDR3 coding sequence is TGTGCCAGCAGCTTAGGTACTAGCGGGGGGCTTGAGCAGTTCTTC.

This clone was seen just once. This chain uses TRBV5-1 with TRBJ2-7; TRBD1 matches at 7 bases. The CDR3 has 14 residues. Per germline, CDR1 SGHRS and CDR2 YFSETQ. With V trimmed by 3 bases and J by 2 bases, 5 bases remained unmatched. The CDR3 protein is CASSSLQGTYEQYF. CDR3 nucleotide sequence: TGCGCCAGCAGCTCACTACAGGGGACCTACGAGCAGTACTTC.

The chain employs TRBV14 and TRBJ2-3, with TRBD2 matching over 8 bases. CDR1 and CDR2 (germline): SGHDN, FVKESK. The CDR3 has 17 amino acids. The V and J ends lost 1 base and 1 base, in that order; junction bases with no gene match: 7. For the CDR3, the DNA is TGTGCCAGCAGCCAAGGAGCGGGGGTTGAAGGCACAGATACGCAGTATTTT. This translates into CASSQGAGVEGTDTQYF.

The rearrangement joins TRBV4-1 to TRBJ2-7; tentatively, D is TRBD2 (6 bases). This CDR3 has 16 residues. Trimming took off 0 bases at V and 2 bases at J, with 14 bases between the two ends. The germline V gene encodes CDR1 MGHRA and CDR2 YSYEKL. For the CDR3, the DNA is TGCGCCAGCAGCCAAGAGGCGGCGGGACTTCCCTACGAGCAGTACTTC. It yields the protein CASSQEAAGLPYEQYF.

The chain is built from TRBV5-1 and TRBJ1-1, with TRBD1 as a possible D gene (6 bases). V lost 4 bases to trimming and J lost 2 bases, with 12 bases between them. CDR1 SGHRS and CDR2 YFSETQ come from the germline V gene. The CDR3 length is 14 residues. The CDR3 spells CASSPGHRNTEAFF. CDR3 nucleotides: TGCGCCAGCAGCCCGGGACACAGAAACACTGAAGCTTTCTTT.

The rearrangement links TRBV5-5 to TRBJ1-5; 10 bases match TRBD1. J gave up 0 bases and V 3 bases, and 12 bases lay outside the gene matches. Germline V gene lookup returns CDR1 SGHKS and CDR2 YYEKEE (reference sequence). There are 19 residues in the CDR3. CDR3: CASSYGAGTGAYSNQPQHF. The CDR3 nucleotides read TGTGCCAGCAGCTATGGGGCGGGGACAGGGGCCTATAGCAATCAGCCCCAGCATTTT.

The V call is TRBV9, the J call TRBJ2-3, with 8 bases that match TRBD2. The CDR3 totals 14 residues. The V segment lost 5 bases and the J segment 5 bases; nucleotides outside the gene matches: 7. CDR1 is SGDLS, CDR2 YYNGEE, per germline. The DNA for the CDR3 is TGTGCCAGCAGTTACGGGGGGGCAGTAGATACGCAGTATTTT. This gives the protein CASSYGGAVDTQYF.

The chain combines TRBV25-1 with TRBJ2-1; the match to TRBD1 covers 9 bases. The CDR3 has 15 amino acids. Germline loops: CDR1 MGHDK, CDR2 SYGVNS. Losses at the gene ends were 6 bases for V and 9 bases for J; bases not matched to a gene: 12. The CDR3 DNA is TGTGCCAGCAGCCTGACAGGGGGTGTGGTAGGTGAGCAGTTCTTC. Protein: CASSLTGGVVGEQFF.

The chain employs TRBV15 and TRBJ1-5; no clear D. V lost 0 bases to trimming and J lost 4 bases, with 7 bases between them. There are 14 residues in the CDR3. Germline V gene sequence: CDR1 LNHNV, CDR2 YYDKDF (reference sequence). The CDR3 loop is CATSRDRGNQPQHF. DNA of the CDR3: TGTGCCACCAGCAGAGATCGGGGTAATCAGCCCCAGCATTTT.

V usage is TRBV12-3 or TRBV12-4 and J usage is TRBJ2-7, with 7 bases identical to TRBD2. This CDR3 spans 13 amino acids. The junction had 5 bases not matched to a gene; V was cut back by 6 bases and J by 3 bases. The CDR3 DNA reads TGTGCCAGCAGCCGGGGGGAGCACTACGAGCAGTACTTC. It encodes CASSRGEHYEQYF.

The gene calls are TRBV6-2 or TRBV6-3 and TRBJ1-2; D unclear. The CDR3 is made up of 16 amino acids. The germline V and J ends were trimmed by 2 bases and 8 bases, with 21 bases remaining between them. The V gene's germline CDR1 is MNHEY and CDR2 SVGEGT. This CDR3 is CASSYGQSLPLSGYTF. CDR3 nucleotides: TGTGCCAGCAGTTACGGCCAGAGCCTCCCACTTTCAGGCTACACCTTC.

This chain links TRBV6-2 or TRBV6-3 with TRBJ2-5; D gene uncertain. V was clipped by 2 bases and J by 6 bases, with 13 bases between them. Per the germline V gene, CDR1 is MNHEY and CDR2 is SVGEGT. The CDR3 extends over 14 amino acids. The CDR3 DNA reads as TGTGCCAGCAGTTACGTGAGTTTTAGGCAGACCCAGTACTTC. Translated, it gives CASSYVSFRQTQYF.

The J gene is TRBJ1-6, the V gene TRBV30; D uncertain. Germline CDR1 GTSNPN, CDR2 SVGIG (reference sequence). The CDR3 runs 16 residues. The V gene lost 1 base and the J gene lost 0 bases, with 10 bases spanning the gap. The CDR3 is CAWSGGAGSYNSPLHF. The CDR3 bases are TGTGCCTGGAGTGGAGGAGCGGGCTCCTATAATTCACCCCTCCACTTT.

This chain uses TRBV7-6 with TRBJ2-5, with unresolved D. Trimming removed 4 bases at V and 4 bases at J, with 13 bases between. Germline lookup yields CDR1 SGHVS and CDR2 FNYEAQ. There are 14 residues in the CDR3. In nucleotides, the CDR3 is TGTGCCAGCAGCTCGTCGGGCCGATTAGAGACCCAGTACTTC. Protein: CASSSSGRLETQYF.

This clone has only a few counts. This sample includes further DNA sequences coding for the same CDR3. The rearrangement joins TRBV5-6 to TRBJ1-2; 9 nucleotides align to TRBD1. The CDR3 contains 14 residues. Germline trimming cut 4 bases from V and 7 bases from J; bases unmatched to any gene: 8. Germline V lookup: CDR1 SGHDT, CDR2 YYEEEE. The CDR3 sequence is CASSPGTGWSGYTF. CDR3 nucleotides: TGTGCCAGCAGCCCCGGGACAGGGTGGAGTGGCTACACCTTC. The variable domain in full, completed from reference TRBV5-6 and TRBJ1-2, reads DAGVTQSPTHLIKTRGQQVTLRCSPKSGHDTVSWYQQALGQGPQFIFQYYEEEERQRGNFPDRFSGHQFPNYSSELNVNALLLGDSALYLCASSPGTGWSGYTFGSGTRLTVV.

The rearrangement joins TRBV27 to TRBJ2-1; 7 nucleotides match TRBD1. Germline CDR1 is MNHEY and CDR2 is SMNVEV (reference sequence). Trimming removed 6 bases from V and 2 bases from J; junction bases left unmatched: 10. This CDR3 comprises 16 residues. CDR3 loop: CASSEPLGGPYNEQFF. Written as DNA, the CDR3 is TGTGCCAGCAGCGAACCTCTAGGGGGCCCCTACAATGAGCAGTTCTTC.

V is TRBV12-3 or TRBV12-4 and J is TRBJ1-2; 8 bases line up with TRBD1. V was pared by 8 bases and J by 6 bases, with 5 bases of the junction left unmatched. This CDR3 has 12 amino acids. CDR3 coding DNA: TGTGCCAGCGCCTACAGGGGGGATGGCTACACCTTC. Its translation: CASAYRGDGYTF.

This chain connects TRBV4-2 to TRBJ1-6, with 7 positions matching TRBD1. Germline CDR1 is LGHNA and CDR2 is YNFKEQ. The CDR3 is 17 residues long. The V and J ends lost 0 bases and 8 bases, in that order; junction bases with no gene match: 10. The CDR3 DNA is TGTGCCAGCAGCCAAGAGGGGAGGGCAGGGGGTGATTCACCCCTCCACTTT. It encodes CASSQEGRAGGDSPLHF.

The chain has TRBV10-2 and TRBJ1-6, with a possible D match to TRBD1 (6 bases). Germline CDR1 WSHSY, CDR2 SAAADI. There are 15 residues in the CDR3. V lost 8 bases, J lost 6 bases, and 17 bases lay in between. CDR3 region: CASQRGARVNSPLHF. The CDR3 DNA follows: TGCGCCAGCCAGCGGGGGGCGCGTGTTAATTCACCCCTCCACTTT.

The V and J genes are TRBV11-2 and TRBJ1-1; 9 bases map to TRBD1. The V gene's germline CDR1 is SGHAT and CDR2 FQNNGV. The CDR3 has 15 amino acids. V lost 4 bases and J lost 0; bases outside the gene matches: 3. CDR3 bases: TGTGCCAGCAGCTCTTACAGGGGGCTGAACACTGAAGCTTTCTTT. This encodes CASSSYRGLNTEAFF.

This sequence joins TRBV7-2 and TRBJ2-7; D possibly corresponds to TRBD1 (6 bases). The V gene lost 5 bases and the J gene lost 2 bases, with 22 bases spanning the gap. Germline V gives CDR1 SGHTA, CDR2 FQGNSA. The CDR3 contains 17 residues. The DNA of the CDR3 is TGTGCCAGCAGCCTTAGGACGCCCGGGACAACCCCCTACGAGCAGTACTTC. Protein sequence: CASSLRTPGTTPYEQYF. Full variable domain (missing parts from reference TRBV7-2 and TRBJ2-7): GAGVSQSPSNKVTEKGKDVELRCDPISGHTALYWYRQSLGQGLEFLIYFQGNSAPDKSGLPSDRFSAERTGGSVSTLTIQRTQQEDSAVYLCASSLRTPGTTPYEQYFGPGTRLTVT.

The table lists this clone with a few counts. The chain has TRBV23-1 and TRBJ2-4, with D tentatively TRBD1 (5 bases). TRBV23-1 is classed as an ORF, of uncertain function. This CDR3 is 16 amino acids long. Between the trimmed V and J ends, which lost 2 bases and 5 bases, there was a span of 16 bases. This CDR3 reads CASSQRGPEKENIQYF. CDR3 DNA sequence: TGCGCCAGCAGTCAAAGGGGCCCCGAGAAAGAAAACATTCAGTACTTC.

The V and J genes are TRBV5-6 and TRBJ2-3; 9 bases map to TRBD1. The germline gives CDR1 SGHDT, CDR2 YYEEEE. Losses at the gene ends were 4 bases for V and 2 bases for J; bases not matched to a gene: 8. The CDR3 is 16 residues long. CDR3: CASSAPGTGNTDTQYF. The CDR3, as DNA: TGTGCCAGCAGCGCCCCCGGGACAGGGAACACAGATACGCAGTATTTT.

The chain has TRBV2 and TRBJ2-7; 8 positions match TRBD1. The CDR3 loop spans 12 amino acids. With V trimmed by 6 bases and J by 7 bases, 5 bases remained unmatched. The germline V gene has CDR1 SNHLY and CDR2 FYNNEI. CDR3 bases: TGTGCCAGCAGCTACACAGGGGGTGAGCAGTACTTC. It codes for CASSYTGGEQYF.

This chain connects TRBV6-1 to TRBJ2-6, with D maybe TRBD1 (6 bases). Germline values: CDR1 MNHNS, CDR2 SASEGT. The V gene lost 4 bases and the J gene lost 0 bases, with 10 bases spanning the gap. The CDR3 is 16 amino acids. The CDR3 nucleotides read TGTGCCAGCAGTGGACAGGTGTTCTCTGGGGCCAACGTCCTGACTTTC. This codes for CASSGQVFSGANVLTF.

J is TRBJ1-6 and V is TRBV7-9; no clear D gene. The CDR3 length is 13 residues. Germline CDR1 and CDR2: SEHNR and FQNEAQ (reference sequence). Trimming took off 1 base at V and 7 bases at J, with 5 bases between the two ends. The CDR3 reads CASSLGGNSPLHF. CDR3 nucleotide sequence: TGTGCCAGCAGCTTAGGAGGCAATTCACCCCTCCACTTT.

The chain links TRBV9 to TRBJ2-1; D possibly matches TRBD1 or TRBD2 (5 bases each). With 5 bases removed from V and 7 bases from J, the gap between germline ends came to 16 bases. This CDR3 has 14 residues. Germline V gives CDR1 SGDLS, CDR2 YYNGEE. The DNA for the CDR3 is TGTGCCAGCAGTACCGGGACGGTCTTGAATGAGCAGTTCTTC. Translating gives CASSTGTVLNEQFF. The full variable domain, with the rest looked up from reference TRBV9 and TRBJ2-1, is DSGVTQTPKHLITATGQRVTLRCSPRSGDLSVYWYQQSLDQGLQFLIQYYNGEERAKGNILERFSAQQFPDLHSELNLSSLELGDSALYFCASSTGTVLNEQFFGPGTRLTVL.